A selection of T cell receptor beta chains follows, all from one sample in a study of T cell responses to AZD1222 COVID-19 vaccine. Clones were read by immunoSEQ multiplex PCR, and TCRdb kept only the in-frame ones, dropping some. This table holds 95,000 to 120,000 clones, around 88% found once. The source material was peripheral blood, sampled 28 days after the second AZD1222 dose. The source is an adult who received the AZD1222 COVID-19 vaccine. CDR3s leave out the opening cysteine and the closing phenylalanine or tryptophan. Clone size is shown for a subset of rows, as once, few, many or a class of expanded clone.

J gene | clone size | V gene | CDR3 protein
TRBJ1-1 | few | TRBV3-1/TRBV3-2 | ASSPLGARTNTEAF
TRBJ1-3 | few | TRBV2 | ASSVDRAGQGFISGNTIY
TRBJ1-2 | - | TRBV5-5 | ASSPDGSYGYT
TRBJ1-5 | few | TRBV28 | ASSVQLSNQPQH
TRBJ1-2 | few | TRBV6-5 | AATAGGPNYGYT
TRBJ1-2 | - | TRBV3-1/TRBV3-2 | ASSQVPMVGGGYT
TRBJ1-4 | - | TRBV6-5 | ASSYSEATYEKLF
TRBJ1-2 | once | TRBV20-1 | SARGEGGYT
TRBJ2-2 | - | TRBV5-6 | ASSGARGELF
TRBJ2-2 | - | TRBV7-9 | ASSGQGFDTGELF
TRBJ2-7 | - | TRBV7-6 | ASSAGQGAGEQY
TRBJ1-1 | - | TRBV18 | ASSSGGVGTEAF
TRBJ2-3 | - | TRBV4-3 | ASSQDLVPTDTQY
TRBJ2-5 | - | TRBV13 | ASSPGWGQGGSETQY
TRBJ2-3 | - | TRBV5-4 | ASSPVLAGGRSDTQY
TRBJ2-5 | - | TRBV2 | ASSDSGPGETQY
TRBJ2-1 | once | TRBV6-1 | ASSALGLDFPPEQF
TRBJ1-5 | once | TRBV28 | ASSLWGGGSHQPQH
TRBJ1-1 | - | TRBV6-2/TRBV6-3 | ASSYSQQGVAF
TRBJ1-1 | - | TRBV19 | ASSASTGTEAF
TRBJ1-1 | - | TRBV24-1 | ATSGGTLNTEAF
TRBJ1-3 | - | TRBV28 | ASRQPGNTIY
TRBJ1-4 | - | TRBV25-1 | ASSPPDRNEKLF
TRBJ2-7 | - | TRBV6-2/TRBV6-3 | ASSYNSFRPGEYEQY
TRBJ1-2 | - | TRBV19 | ASTEQGGNYGYT
TRBJ2-5 | - | TRBV27 | ASSSEGETQY
TRBJ2-7 | - | TRBV6-1 | ASSFGTGRNEQY
TRBJ1-5 | - | TRBV3-1/TRBV3-2 | ASSQEASQGPQH
TRBJ1-2 | few | TRBV7-2 | ASSPRDSGYGYT